Following are 15 T cell receptor beta chains from one sample sequenced in a study of T cell repertoires in cytomegalovirus infection. TCRdb analysed the reads with MiXCR anew, one entry per CDR3 protein. This table has under 450,000 distinct CDR3 sequences, approximately 30% appearing once. Their specific antigens are unknown. The sequencing here drew on cultured PBMCs, taken from culture after CMV antigen stimulation. Receptors originate from a human donor in good health (CMV status not recorded). Some clones in this sample may be carry-over from other donors' samples.

This clonotype was seen only once. The V and J genes are TRBV11-2 and TRBJ2-1, with D perhaps TRBD2 (7 bases). Germline V gene lookup returns CDR1 SGHAT and CDR2 FQNNGV. CDR3 length: 17 residues. With 4 bases removed from V and 7 bases from J, the gap between germline ends came to 23 bases. CDR3: CASSSPPPSGGGNEQFF. The CDR3 DNA is TGTGCCAGCAGCTCTCCCCCTCCTAGCGGAGGGGGGAATGAGCAGTTCTTC.

This sequence joins TRBV15 and TRBJ1-2, with D maybe TRBD1 (6 bases). Germline CDR1 reads LNHNV; CDR2 reads YYDKDF (reference sequence). There are 16 residues in the CDR3. The V end was cut by 5 bases, the J end by 4 bases, with 20 bases between. CDR3 nucleotides: TGTGCCACCAGCCCAAGCTTTGACAGGTTTGGCTATGGCTACACCTTC. Translating it yields CATSPSFDRFGYGYTF.

A few counts support this clonotype. This chain links TRBV7-9 with TRBJ1-4; D perhaps matches TRBD1 (5 bases). Germline V gene lookup returns CDR1 SEHNR and CDR2 FQNEAQ (reference sequence). The CDR3 consists of 13 residues. V gave up 5 bases and J gave up 7 bases, with 11 bases separating them. The CDR3 reads CASSETGIEKLFF. The CDR3 region has the DNA TGTGCCAGCAGCGAAACAGGAATTGAAAAACTGTTTTTT.

This clonotype was found once. The chain links TRBV18 to TRBJ2-1; D ambiguous. The CDR3 totals 12 residues. Germline loops: CDR1 KGHSH, CDR2 LQKENI. Trimming left V 2 bases short and J 9 bases short, with 8 bases between. CDR3 residues: CASSPAMSEQFF. DNA of the CDR3: TGTGCCAGCTCACCAGCGATGAGTGAGCAGTTCTTC.

The V gene is TRBV9, the J gene TRBJ1-1; perhaps TRBD1 as D (6 bases). The CDR3 runs to 16 residues. Germline assignment: CDR1 SGDLS and CDR2 YYNGEE. The V gene lost 4 bases and the J gene lost 0 bases, with 16 bases spanning the gap. CDR3 sequence reads: CASSKSNSGVNTEAFF. CDR3 DNA: TGTGCCAGCAGCAAAAGTAACTCAGGGGTGAACACTGAAGCTTTCTTT.

This clonotype was recorded at least ten times. The chain uses TRBV4-3 and TRBJ1-1, with D unclear. The ends were cut back, 1 base at V and 1 base at J, with 7 bases in the middle. CDR3 length: 14 residues. The germline V gene encodes CDR1 LGHNA and CDR2 YSLEER. This CDR3 is CASSQATANTEAFF. CDR3 bases: TGCGCCAGCAGCCAAGCCACAGCGAACACTGAAGCTTTCTTT.

The gene calls are TRBV20-1 and TRBJ2-5; 9 nucleotides align to TRBD1. Germline V gives CDR1 DFQATT, CDR2 SNEGSKA (reference sequence). V trimming: 2 bases; J trimming: 5 bases; junction bases outside the gene matches: 6. The CDR3 spans 14 residues. The CDR3, as DNA: TGCAGTGCTAGAAGGACAGGGGTGGGGGAGACCCAGTACTTC. Its translation is CSARRTGVGETQYF.

The chain has TRBV11-3 and TRBJ2-1; D call uncertain. Looked up from germline, CDR1 is SGHNT and CDR2 is YENEEA. The CDR3 has 16 amino acids. Trimming shortened V by 5 bases and J by 6 bases, and 20 bases separated the two germline ends. The CDR3 sequence: CASSQQNLRLTNEQFF. The CDR3 coding sequence is TGTGCCAGCAGCCAACAAAATTTACGGCTAACCAATGAGCAGTTCTTC.

This clonotype was seen more than once but under ten times. The rearrangement joins TRBV7-3 to TRBJ2-1; the match to TRBD2 covers 10 bases. The germline V gene encodes CDR1 SGHTA and CDR2 FQGTGA. The CDR3 runs to 17 residues. The junction had 11 bases not matched to a gene; V was cut back by 5 bases and J by 4 bases. In nucleotides, the CDR3 is TGTGCCAGCAGCCCAACGTCAGGAGCGGGAGGGTACAATGAGCAGTTCTTC. Translating it yields CASSPTSGAGGYNEQFF.

This sequence joins TRBV4-1 and TRBJ1-2, with TRBD1 as a possible D gene (5 bases). The V end lost 3 bases, the J end lost 4 bases, and 18 bases lay between the germline ends. CDR3 length: 16 amino acids. The germline CDR1 and CDR2 sequences are MGHRA and YSYEKL. The CDR3 nucleotides read TGCGCCAGCAGCCAGGACTCTGCGGGGACCCTCTATGGCTACACCTTC. Its translation: CASSQDSAGTLYGYTF.

This clonotype was counted only a few times. The rearrangement links TRBV11-2 to TRBJ1-4; TRBD1 aligns across 8 bases. V shed 2 bases, J shed 3 bases, and the junction held 5 bases outside the gene matches. The germline CDR1 and CDR2 sequences are SGHAT and FQNNGV. The CDR3 runs to 16 residues. The CDR3 sequence is CASSLFGTGSNEKLFF. The CDR3 region has the DNA TGTGCCAGCAGCTTATTCGGGACAGGCTCTAATGAAAAACTGTTTTTT.

The table lists this clonotype with a count of one. The chain has TRBV7-2 and TRBJ2-2, with 9 bases fitting TRBD1. The CDR3 consists of 16 residues. After removal of 5 bases from V and 7 bases from J, the junction contained 11 bases not matched to a gene. Germline V CDR1 and CDR2: SGHTA, FQGNSA. The CDR3 region is CASSRDTGTGSGELFF. The CDR3 DNA sequence: TGTGCCAGCAGCCGAGATACCGGGACAGGGAGCGGGGAGCTGTTTTTT.

CDR3 loop: CASRPQGAGGYTF. For the CDR3, the DNA is TGTGCCAGCAGGCCACAGGGGGCTGGGGGCTACACCTTC. V gene TRBV12-3 or TRBV12-4 combines with J gene TRBJ1-2, with 9 positions matching TRBD1. The CDR3 loop spans 13 amino acids. J was trimmed by 8 bases and V by 6 bases; bases with no gene match: 7.

This chain joins TRBV6-5 and TRBJ1-2; 9 positions agree with TRBD1. The germline gives CDR1 MNHEY, CDR2 SVGAGI. This CDR3 spans 15 amino acids. V shed 0 bases and J 3 bases; nucleotides not matched to a gene: 2. Here the CDR3 DNA reads TGTGCCAGCAGTTACTCGAGACAGGGGGACTATGGCTACACCTTC. The encoded protein is CASSYSRQGDYGYTF.

This clonotype occurred a few times. V is TRBV3-1 and J is TRBJ2-1; D not certain. Per germline, CDR1 LGHDT and CDR2 YNNKEL (reference sequence). The length of the CDR3 is 15 residues. Trimming cost V 2 bases and J 8 bases, with 16 bases left between them. This CDR3 is CASSQRDWALHEQFF. CDR3 DNA sequence: TGTGCCAGCAGCCAAAGAGACTGGGCCTTACATGAGCAGTTCTTC.